A single sample is the source of the 10 T cell receptor beta chains below, sequenced in a study of graft-versus-host responses after intestinal transplantation (dated by TCRdb to the early 2020s). The library was made by the immunoSEQ multiplex PCR assay. TCRdb holds this immuneACCESS table with in-frame rearrangements only. Some clones are missing; in checked studies, unresolved V genes explain under half, and the rest has no known cause. The sample yields some 120,000 clones; around nine tenths were counted once. The ten largest account for roughly 0.17% of the sample. The time point label, as the study defines it: cells obtained before transplantation from donor or recipient. The antigens of these receptors remain unknown. Sequenced material: unstimulated CD4+ T cells sorted from spleen or lymph node cells, taken before intestinal transplant. These receptors all come from a human donor who received an intestinal transplant.

This chain links TRBV6-6 with TRBJ1-2, with D unresolved. Trimming shortened V by 2 bases and J by 0 bases, and 10 bases separated the two germline ends. CDR3 length: 15 amino acids. Germline V CDR1 and CDR2: MNHNY, SVGAGI (reference sequence). CDR3 region: CASSYQSLANYGYTF. The CDR3 coding sequence is TGTGCCAGCAGTTACCAGTCATTAGCTAACTATGGCTACACCTTC.

This clone was observed once. The V and J genes are TRBV7-2 and TRBJ1-1, with D maybe TRBD1 (5 bases). The V end was cut by 5 bases, the J end by 1 base, with 20 bases between. The CDR3 runs 17 residues. Germline V lookup: CDR1 SGHTA, CDR2 FQGNSA. The CDR3 loop reads CASSRAGWVGENTEAFF. For the CDR3, the DNA is TGTGCCAGCAGCAGGGCAGGGTGGGTTGGAGAGAACACTGAAGCTTTCTTT.

In DNA form, the CDR3 reads TGCAGCATCCGGGACACAGGGGAGGGCCTTTATGGCTACACCTTC. It specifies CSIRDTGEGLYGYTF. The genes are TRBV29-1 and TRBJ1-2; 7 bases are shared with TRBD1. Germline CDR1 is SQVTM and CDR2 is ANQGSEA. The CDR3 is 15 residues long. With V trimmed by 8 bases and J by 5 bases, 17 bases remained unmatched.

The chain couples TRBV11-1 to TRBJ2-2, with D perhaps matching TRBD2 (6 bases). Per germline, CDR1 SGHAT and CDR2 FQDESV (reference sequence). The length of the CDR3 is 15 residues. Trimming stripped 2 bases from V and 3 bases from J, with 10 bases between. DNA for the CDR3: TGTGCCAGCAGCTTATTTGGAGGGGACACCGGGGAGCTGTTTTTT. It is translated as CASSLFGGDTGELFF.

A single count supports this clone. Other DNA sequences of this sample code for an identical CDR3. The V gene is TRBV2, the J gene TRBJ1-5; 9 positions match TRBD1. CDR3 length: 14 amino acids. Germline V gene data show CDR1 as SNHLY and CDR2 as FYNNEI. Germline trimming cut 6 bases from V and 2 bases from J; bases unmatched to any gene: 2. The CDR3 here is CASSGDRGNQPQHF. The CDR3 nucleotides read TGTGCCAGCAGCGGGGACAGGGGCAATCAGCCCCAGCATTTT.

The chain joins TRBV18 to TRBJ2-1; D might be TRBD1 or TRBD2, each matching 7 bases. This CDR3 is 14 amino acids long. CDR1 is KGHSH and CDR2 is LQKENI in the germline V gene. The V end lost 0 bases, the J end lost 15 bases, and 18 bases lay between the germline ends. CDR3 sequence reads: CASSPPGGGGAAFF. DNA of the CDR3: TGTGCCAGCTCACCACCCGGGGGAGGGGGCGCGGCGTTCTTC.

The chain recombines TRBV5-1 with TRBJ1-1; D is unresolved. This CDR3 has 13 residues. Trimming took off 0 bases at V and 7 bases at J, with 10 bases between the two ends. CDR1 and CDR2 (germline): SGHRS, YFSETQ. Here the CDR3 reads CASSLGYKLEAFF. For the CDR3, the DNA is TGCGCCAGCAGCTTGGGGTATAAGCTTGAAGCTTTCTTT.

The chain is built from TRBV30 and TRBJ2-5, with TRBD1 matching over 7 bases. Per germline, CDR1 GTSNPN and CDR2 SVGIG (reference sequence). Trimming at V came to 0 bases and at J to 5 bases, leaving 6 bases not matched to a gene. This CDR3 is 14 amino acids long. The CDR3 DNA follows: TGTGCCTGGAGTGTATGGGACAGTGGCGAGACCCAGTACTTC. Amino acid sequence: CAWSVWDSGETQYF.

The chain links TRBV15 to TRBJ2-5; TRBD1 is a possible D gene (6 bases). The J call is uncertain, as TRBJ2-7 better fits the DNA end. The germline V gene encodes CDR1 LNHNV and CDR2 YYDKDF (reference sequence). This CDR3 spans 15 amino acids. CDR3 coding DNA: TGTGCCACCAGCAGACAAAACAGGGAAAGTAGCGAGCAGTACTTC. It translates to CATSRQNRESSEQYF.

The chain uses TRBV5-1 and TRBJ2-3; the D gene is possibly TRBD2 (5 bases). From germline, CDR1 is SGHRS and CDR2 YFSETQ. V was shortened by 6 bases and J by 2 bases, with 13 bases between the two germline ends. The CDR3 is 14 amino acids. Written as DNA, the CDR3 is TGCGCCAGCATGGGCGGAGGCGTCACAGATACGCAGTATTTT. It specifies CASMGGGVTDTQYF.